This T cell receptor (beta chain) was documented in a study of Graves' ophthalmopathy and Graves' hyperthyroidism. Study in general: At initial diagnosis, peripheral blood was obtained, and this preceded any treatment.

General study points: Detection in blood was also observed for most expanded thyroid clonotypes above 0.001 frequency. At approximately 70% sensitivity and 72% to 75% specificity, the model predicted progression of the ophthalmopathy.

Looked up from germline, CDR1 is SNHLY and CDR2 is FYNNEI. The CDR3 is made up of 14 amino acids. Between the trimmed V and J ends, which lost 3 bases and 5 bases, there was a span of 11 bases. This clonotype has at least ten counts. Its antigen remains unknown. Amplification of the TCR beta CDR3 regions used RNA transcripts (as template). Scientists carried out first-round RT-PCR using HTBI primers and then a second-round multiplex PCR. A single record per CDR3 protein comes from TCRdb applying MiXCR to the multiplex PCR reads. The data hold 740,000 or so distinct CDR3 sequences, with roughly 40% observed a single time. Every ophthalmopathy donor presented moderate-to-severe activity, CAS ≥3, NOSPECS ≥4 and duration under 3 months.

The TCR originated in an adult man with Graves' ophthalmopathy. V is TRBV2 and J is TRBJ1-5, with D perhaps TRBD1 (5 bases). The sequenced sample was peripheral blood. As DNA, the CDR3 is TGTGCCAGCAGTGATTTCGCGGGGGATCAGCCCCAGCATTTT. Encoded protein: CASSDFAGDQPQHF.